One sample yielded the 8 T cell receptor beta chains listed below, sequenced in a study of T cell responses to AZD1222 COVID-19 vaccine. Measured with immunoSEQ multiplex PCR; TCRdb has only the in-frame clones, and not every one. The table includes roughly 170,000 clones, 94% detected once. Source: peripheral blood, taken 28 days after the second AZD1222 dose. These receptors were obtained from an adult who received the AZD1222 COVID-19 vaccine.

The J gene is TRBJ1-2, the V gene TRBV28; D remains ambiguous. V lost 7 bases, J lost 4 bases, and 13 bases lay in between. The CDR3 loop spans 13 amino acids. Germline V gene data show CDR1 as MDHEN and CDR2 as SYDVKM. The DNA of the CDR3 is TGTGCCAGCACATGGGCGCCGGCCTATGGCTACACCTTC. Protein sequence: CASTWAPAYGYTF.

V and J are TRBV2 and TRBJ2-3; no definite D call. V lost 7 bases, J lost 1 base, and 12 bases lay in between. The CDR3 consists of 14 residues. Germline loops: CDR1 SNHLY, CDR2 FYNNEI. The CDR3: CASKPGVGTDTQYF. The CDR3 coding sequence is TGTGCCAGCAAGCCGGGCGTCGGCACAGATACGCAGTATTTT.

V is TRBV5-4 and J is TRBJ2-3; no definite D call. The CDR3 covers 13 residues. Germline assignment: CDR1 SGHNT and CDR2 YYREEE (reference sequence). Trimming removed 0 bases from V and 6 bases from J, with 8 bases in between. DNA for the CDR3: TGTGCCAGCAGCTTGGGGTCACCTGATACGCAGTATTTT. Encoded protein: CASSLGSPDTQYF.

This clone came up once. The V call is TRBV19, the J call TRBJ1-1, with D maybe TRBD1 (6 bases). The CDR3 contains 14 residues. V lost 5 bases, J lost 1 base, and 11 bases lay in between. The V gene's germline CDR1 is LNHDA and CDR2 SQIVND (reference sequence). The CDR3 here is CASSYRVANTEAFF. The CDR3 DNA sequence: TGTGCCAGTAGTTACAGGGTTGCGAACACTGAAGCTTTCTTT.

About this clone itself: The same CDR3 is also encoded by other DNA sequences in this sample. The chain is built from TRBV11-1 and TRBJ2-5; TRBD1 aligns across 8 bases. The J segment lost 12 bases and the V segment lost 11 bases, leaving 8 bases of the junction unmatched. Per the germline V gene, CDR1 is SGHAT and CDR2 is FQDESV (reference sequence). The CDR3 loop spans 10 amino acids. This chain's CDR3 is CAPGPGQEYF. The CDR3 DNA reads as TGTGCCCCCGGTCCGGGACAGGAGTACTTC.

The rearrangement uses TRBV5-4 and TRBJ1-4; no clear D gene. Trimming shortened V by 2 bases and J by 4 bases, and 9 bases separated the two germline ends. The CDR3 is made up of 14 amino acids. From germline, CDR1 is SGHNT and CDR2 YYREEE (reference sequence). CDR3 DNA: TGTGCCAGCAGCTTATGGCAGAGTAATGAAAAACTGTTTTTT. It encodes CASSLWQSNEKLFF.

The chain couples TRBV3-1 (or the pseudogene TRBV3-2) to TRBJ2-1; the D gene is possibly TRBD2 (6 bases). CDR1 and CDR2 (germline): LGHDT, YNNKEL (reference sequence). This CDR3 is 14 amino acids long. V was cut by 1 base and J by 8 bases, with 12 bases left in between. The CDR3 bases are TGTGCCAGCAGCCAAGGAACTAGCTGGGATGAGCAGTTCTTC. Translating gives CASSQGTSWDEQFF.

The V call is TRBV3-1 (or the pseudogene TRBV3-2), the J call TRBJ2-7; D ambiguous. V was clipped by 0 bases and J by 4 bases, with 7 bases between them. The CDR3 runs to 13 residues. The germline gives CDR1 LGHDT, CDR2 YNNKEL (reference sequence). The CDR3 bases are TGTGCCAGCAGCCAAGATTTCCCTTACGAGCAGTACTTC. Translating gives CASSQDFPYEQYF.